One and the same sample provided the 17 T cell receptor beta chains below, sequenced in a study of T cells in Graves' hyperthyroidism and ophthalmopathy. Using RNA transcripts as the source, TCR beta CDR3 regions were amplified. The HTBI primer set drove a first-round RT-PCR of the TCR CDR3. TCRdb passed the multiplex PCR reads through MiXCR, listing each CDR3 protein once. The repertoire holds hundreds of thousands of distinct CDR3 sequences, with about 14% as singletons. The specimen sequenced was blood. These receptors all stem from a woman aged 18 to 35 with Graves' hyperthyroidism.

The V gene is TRBV7-9, the J gene TRBJ1-3; D is unclear. Germline CDR1 reads SEHNR; CDR2 reads FQNEAQ (reference sequence). The CDR3 loop spans 17 amino acids. Trimming removed 5 bases from V and 0 bases from J, with 17 bases in between. CDR3 in amino acids: CASSDLAGGISGNTIYF. The CDR3 region has the DNA TGTGCCAGCAGCGACCTGGCCGGAGGAATCTCTGGAAACACCATATATTTT.

The CDR3 nucleotides read TGTGCCAGCAGTTCAGCTGTTGGCTCTGGAAACACCATATATTTT. Translated: CASSSAVGSGNTIYF. The chain links TRBV6-2 or TRBV6-3 to TRBJ1-3; no clear D gene. V was clipped by 4 bases and J by 0 bases, with 10 bases between them. Looked up from germline, CDR1 is MNHEY and CDR2 is SVGEGT. The CDR3 covers 15 residues.

Ten or more counts support this clonotype. The chain employs TRBV5-1 and TRBJ1-1; 9 nucleotides line up with TRBD1. Germline CDR1 and CDR2: SGHRS and YFSETQ. After removal of 4 bases from V and 1 base from J, the junction contained 2 bases not matched to a gene. The CDR3 length is 14 residues. Written as DNA, the CDR3 is TGCGCCAGCAGCACACAGGGGGCGAACACTGAAGCTTTCTTT. As protein: CASSTQGANTEAFF.

The sample holds many counts of this clonotype. The chain combines TRBV18 with TRBJ2-1; D unresolved. Trimming stripped 3 bases from V and 5 bases from J, with 5 bases between. The CDR3 spans 12 residues. Germline CDR1 is KGHSH and CDR2 is LQKENI. The CDR3 reads CASSPLDNEQFF. The DNA for the CDR3 is TGTGCCAGCTCACCCCTGGACAATGAGCAGTTCTTC.

This clonotype came up a few times. The genes are TRBV13 and TRBJ2-7; the match to TRBD1 covers 7 bases. V lost 4 bases to trimming and J lost 3 bases; unmatched junction nucleotides: 6. The CDR3 totals 14 residues. Germline V gene lookup returns CDR1 PRHDT and CDR2 FYEKMQ (reference sequence). The CDR3 loop reads CASSYEGTDYEQYF. The CDR3 DNA follows: TGTGCCAGCAGCTACGAAGGGACAGACTACGAGCAGTACTTC.

This clonotype was counted at least ten times. The chain joins TRBV11-2 to TRBJ2-1, with 8 bases matching TRBD2. With V trimmed by 1 base and J by 7 bases, 9 bases remained unmatched. Germline V gene lookup returns CDR1 SGHAT and CDR2 FQNNGV. This CDR3 spans 16 amino acids. The DNA for the CDR3 is TGTGCCAGCAGCTTAGTTCGGGGGGCTAGCGGGAATGAGCAGTTCTTC. Residues: CASSLVRGASGNEQFF.

The V gene is TRBV20-1, the J gene TRBJ1-2, with 9 positions matching TRBD1. The trim removed 7 bases at V and 3 bases at J, leaving 6 bases unmatched. The CDR3 runs to 13 residues. The germline V gene encodes CDR1 DFQATT and CDR2 SNEGSKA (reference sequence). The CDR3 bases are TGCAGTGTAGGACAGGGGTTGGACTATGGCTACACCTTC. Protein: CSVGQGLDYGYTF.

This clonotype occurred many times. CDR3 nucleotides: TGTGCCTGGAGTGCAGCCGGTGGGACAGGGGTGAGCAAGCAGTACTTC. Protein product: CAWSAAGGTGVSKQYF. The chain employs TRBV30 and TRBJ2-7; the match to TRBD1 covers 10 bases. This CDR3 has 16 residues. CDR1 is GTSNPN, CDR2 SVGIG, per germline (reference sequence). Germline trimming cut 1 base from V and 8 bases from J; bases unmatched to any gene: 14.

This clonotype was seen only a few times. J is TRBJ2-2 and V is TRBV12-5; TRBD1 matches at 9 bases. The V segment lost 3 bases and the J segment 6 bases; nucleotides outside the gene matches: 11. The germline gives CDR1 LGHNT, CDR2 FRNRAP. The CDR3 loop spans 17 amino acids. The CDR3 DNA follows: TGTGCTAGTGGTTTCCAGGCCTTACAGGGGGCGGCCGGGGAGCTGTTTTTT. This gives the protein CASGFQALQGAAGELFF.

The V gene is TRBV4-1, the J gene TRBJ1-5, with a weak D call TRBD1 (6 bases). The V end lost 5 bases, the J end lost 11 bases, and 13 bases lay between the germline ends. CDR1 MGHRA and CDR2 YSYEKL come from the germline V gene. The CDR3 consists of 12 residues. The CDR3 bases are TGCGCCAGCAGCAAGATAGGGGGGGCCCAGCATTTT. Translated, it gives CASSKIGGAQHF.

This clonotype was recorded many times. J is TRBJ2-7 and V is TRBV7-9; 7 positions match TRBD2. The CDR3 covers 15 residues. Germline V gives CDR1 SEHNR, CDR2 FQNEAQ (reference sequence). The V gene end was trimmed by 5 bases and the J gene end by 0 bases; junction bases not matched to a gene: 7. CDR3 in amino acids: CASSEHTSDSYEQYF. In DNA form, the CDR3 reads TGTGCCAGCAGCGAGCATACTAGCGACTCCTACGAGCAGTACTTC.

This clonotype was found many times. The chain links TRBV2 to TRBJ2-1; a possible D gene is TRBD2 (6 bases). CDR3 length equals 13 residues. The V gene lost 5 bases and the J gene lost 10 bases, with 15 bases spanning the gap. The germline V gene encodes CDR1 SNHLY and CDR2 FYNNEI. For the CDR3, the DNA is TGTGCCAGCAGTCGACTAGACCAACGGGAGCAGTTCTTC. It specifies CASSRLDQREQFF.

The sample holds many counts of this clonotype. This chain joins TRBV27 and TRBJ1-1; D uncertain. CDR3 length: 15 residues. V shed 0 bases and J shed 1 base, with 9 bases lying between them. The germline V gene encodes CDR1 MNHEY and CDR2 SMNVEV (reference sequence). The DNA for the CDR3 is TGTGCCAGCAGTTTATCGATTTTGGGGAACACTGAAGCTTTCTTT. It is translated as CASSLSILGNTEAFF.

The sample holds a few counts of this clonotype. V usage is TRBV5-1 and J usage is TRBJ2-7; tentative D call: TRBD1 (7 bases). The CDR3 loop spans 14 amino acids. Trimming took 3 bases from V and 4 from J, leaving 14 bases between them. The germline V gene has CDR1 SGHRS and CDR2 YFSETQ. The CDR3 loop is CASSSGGQLYEQYF. CDR3 DNA: TGCGCCAGCAGCTCAGGGGGGCAGTTGTACGAGCAGTACTTC.

This clonotype was recorded at least ten times. A much larger clone differs by one base, so this may be a read error. The chain joins TRBV7-2 to TRBJ2-5; possible D gene TRBD2, 7 bases. Germline lookup yields CDR1 SGHTA and CDR2 FQGNSA. This CDR3 spans 14 amino acids. V dropped 1 base and J dropped 4 bases, with 10 bases sitting between them. CDR3: CASSLVGGRETQYF. CDR3 in DNA: TGTGCCAGCAGCTTAGTCGGGGGGCGAGAGACCCAGTACTTC.

This clonotype was observed at least ten times. The chain couples TRBV30 to TRBJ2-7; D ambiguous. Germline assignment: CDR1 GTSNPN and CDR2 SVGIG (reference sequence). The CDR3 length is 12 residues. V was shortened by 4 bases and J by 2 bases, with 9 bases between the two germline ends. CDR3 region: CAWMTVAYEQYF. The CDR3 bases are TGTGCCTGGATGACTGTCGCCTACGAGCAGTACTTC.

This clonotype was counted ten times or more. The J gene is TRBJ2-7, the V gene TRBV14; a weak D match, TRBD2 (6 bases). Germline V lookup: CDR1 SGHDN, CDR2 FVKESK. V was shortened by 1 base and J by 3 bases, with 16 bases between the two germline ends. This CDR3 has 16 amino acids. CDR3 loop: CASSQGPAGWNYEQYF. CDR3 nucleotides: TGTGCCAGCAGCCAAGGCCCGGCGGGATGGAACTACGAGCAGTACTTC.